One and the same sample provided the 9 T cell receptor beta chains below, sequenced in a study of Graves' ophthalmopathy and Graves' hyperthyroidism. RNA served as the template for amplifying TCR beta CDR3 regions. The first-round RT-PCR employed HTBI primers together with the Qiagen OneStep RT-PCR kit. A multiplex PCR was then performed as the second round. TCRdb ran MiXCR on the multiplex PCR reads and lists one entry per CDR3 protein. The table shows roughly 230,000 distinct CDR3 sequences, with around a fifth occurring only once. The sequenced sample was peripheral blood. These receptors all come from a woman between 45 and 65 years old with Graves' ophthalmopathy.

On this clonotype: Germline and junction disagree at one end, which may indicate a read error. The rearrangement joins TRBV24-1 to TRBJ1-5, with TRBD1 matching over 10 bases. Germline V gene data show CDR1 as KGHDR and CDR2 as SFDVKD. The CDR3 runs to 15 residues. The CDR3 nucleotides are TGTGCCAGCAGTTCCCCCGGGACAGGGGCCCAGCCCCAGCATTTT. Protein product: CASSSPGTGAQPQHF.

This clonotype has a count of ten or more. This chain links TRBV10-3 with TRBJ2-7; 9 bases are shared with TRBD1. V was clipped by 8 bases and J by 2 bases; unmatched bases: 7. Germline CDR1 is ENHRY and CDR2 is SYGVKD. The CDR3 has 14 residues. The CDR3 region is CAISSRTGAYEQYF. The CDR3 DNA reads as TGTGCCATCTCATCACGGACAGGGGCCTACGAGCAGTACTTC.

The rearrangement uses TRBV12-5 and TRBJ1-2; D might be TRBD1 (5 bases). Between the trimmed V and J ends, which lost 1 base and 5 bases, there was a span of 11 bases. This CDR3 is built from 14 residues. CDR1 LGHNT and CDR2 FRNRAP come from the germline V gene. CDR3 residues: CASGLGVGGYGYTF. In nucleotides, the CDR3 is TGTGCTAGTGGTTTGGGAGTCGGGGGTTATGGCTACACCTTC.

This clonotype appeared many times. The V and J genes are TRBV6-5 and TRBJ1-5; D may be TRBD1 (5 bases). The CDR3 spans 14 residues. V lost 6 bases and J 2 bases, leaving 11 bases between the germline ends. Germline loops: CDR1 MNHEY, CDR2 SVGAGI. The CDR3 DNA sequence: TGTGCCAGCAGAGGGGTGGGGGGCAATCAGCCCCAGCATTTT. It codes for CASRGVGGNQPQHF.

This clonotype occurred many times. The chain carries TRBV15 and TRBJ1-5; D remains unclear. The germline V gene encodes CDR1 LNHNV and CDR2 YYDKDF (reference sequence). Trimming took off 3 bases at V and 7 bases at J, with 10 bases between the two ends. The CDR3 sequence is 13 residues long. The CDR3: CATSRSIGQPQHF. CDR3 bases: TGTGCCACCAGCAGGTCCATAGGGCAGCCCCAGCATTTT.

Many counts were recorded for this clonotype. CDR3 amino acids: CASSQDMATVGEQYF. In DNA form, the CDR3 reads TGTGCCAGCAGCCAAGATATGGCGACAGTCGGCGAGCAGTACTTC. The V call is TRBV3-1, the J call TRBJ2-7, with D possibly being TRBD1 (5 bases). CDR3 length: 15 amino acids. Germline V gene data show CDR1 as LGHDT and CDR2 as YNNKEL (reference sequence). V shed 0 bases and J shed 6 bases, with 15 bases lying between them.

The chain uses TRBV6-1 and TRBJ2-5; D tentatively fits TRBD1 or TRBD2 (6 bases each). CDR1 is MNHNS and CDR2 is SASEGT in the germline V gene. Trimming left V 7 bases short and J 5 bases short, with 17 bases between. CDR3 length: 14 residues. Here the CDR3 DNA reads TGTGCCAGCAAGGGGGGCCACGAGGTTGAGACCCAGTACTTC. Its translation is CASKGGHEVETQYF.

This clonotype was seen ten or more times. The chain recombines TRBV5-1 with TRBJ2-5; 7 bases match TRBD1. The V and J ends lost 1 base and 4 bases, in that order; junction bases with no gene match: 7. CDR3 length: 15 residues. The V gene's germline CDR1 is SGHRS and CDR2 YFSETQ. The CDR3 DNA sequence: TGCGCCAGCAGCTTGAGAGGGGGCATAGGAGAGACCCAGTACTTC. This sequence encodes CASSLRGGIGETQYF.

CDR3 region: CAISGTIMNTEAFF. The CDR3 bases are TGTGCCATCAGTGGGACGATTATGAACACTGAAGCTTTCTTT. The chain combines TRBV10-3 with TRBJ1-1, with no clear D. V was shortened by 4 bases and J by 0 bases, with 9 bases between the two germline ends. The CDR3 runs to 14 residues. Germline V CDR1 and CDR2: ENHRY, SYGVKD.